These 16 T cell receptor beta chains originate from one sample sequenced in a study of monozygotic twins with inflammatory bowel disease. From the 5' RACE reads, TCRdb lists one entry per CDR3 protein and no DNA. This table lists approximately 160,000 distinct CDR3 sequences. Sequenced: blood. The receptor set was obtained from a human donor with ulcerative colitis or Crohn's disease, or a healthy co-twin of an affected twin (not recorded which).

This rearrangement joins TRBV3-1 to TRBJ2-7; TCRdb selects TRBD1, and the lack of DNA leaves this call unchecked. In germline, CDR1 is LGHDT, CDR2 YNNKEL (reference sequence). The CDR3 has 13 amino acids. The CDR3 loop reads CASSPPGRHEQYF.

This chain links TRBV5-6 with TRBJ2-5; TCRdb's D gene call, TRBD1, goes unchecked for lack of DNA. The germline gives CDR1 SGHDT, CDR2 YYEEEE. This CDR3 comprises 16 residues. The CDR3 here is CASSLVSGTGEETQYF.

This rearrangement joins TRBV6-1 to TRBJ1-6; TCRdb reports TRBD1, a call that lacks DNA to check it against. CDR1 is MNHNS and CDR2 is SASEGT in the germline V gene. The CDR3 covers 15 residues. CDR3 region: CASSPRTGGDSPLHF.

The rearrangement links TRBV5-1 to TRBJ1-1. CDR1 and CDR2 (germline): SGHRS, YFSETQ. The CDR3 sequence is 15 residues long. CDR3 loop: CASSLERILNTEAFF.

The CDR3 loop reads CASSPTGARQPQHF. J is TRBJ1-5 and V is TRBV28; TCRdb picks TRBD1, but there is no DNA to check that call. Germline V lookup: CDR1 MDHEN, CDR2 SYDVKM. The CDR3 covers 14 residues.

The chain links TRBV29-1 to TRBJ1-5; TCRdb's D gene call, TRBD1, goes unchecked for lack of DNA. Germline loops: CDR1 SQVTM, CDR2 ANQGSEA. The CDR3 covers 12 residues. The chain's CDR3 is CSIRDSNQPQHF.

V is TRBV7-2 and J is TRBJ2-5; TCRdb picks TRBD1, but there is no DNA to check that call. Germline-derived CDR1 and CDR2 are SGHTA and FQGNSA. This CDR3 region has 14 residues. The CDR3 region is CASSSMRGSETQYF.

The chain carries TRBV7-2 and TRBJ1-6; TCRdb names TRBD1, which stays unverified in the absence of DNA. The CDR3 loop spans 16 amino acids. The germline CDR1 and CDR2 sequences are SGHTA and FQGNSA. CDR3 in amino acids: CASRPRDISYNSPLHF.

The V call is TRBV29-1, the J call TRBJ2-3. The CDR3 sequence is 13 residues long. Germline V gene data show CDR1 as SQVTM and CDR2 as ANQGSEA. This CDR3 reads CSVEDGSTDTQYF.

The V and J genes are TRBV7-7 and TRBJ2-5; the D call from TCRdb, TRBD1, cannot be confirmed without DNA. Germline CDR1 and CDR2: SSHAT and FNYEAQ (reference sequence). This CDR3 contains 14 residues. The CDR3 protein is CASSLATGGETQYF.

V is TRBV9 and J is TRBJ1-1; with no DNA, the TCRdb D assignment of TRBD1 cannot be verified. The CDR3 runs to 15 residues. The germline gives CDR1 SGDLS, CDR2 YYNGEE. The CDR3 spells CASSVASGGTTEAFF.

V is TRBV11-1 and J is TRBJ2-7; as DNA is missing, the TRBD2 call by TCRdb cannot be tested. This CDR3 has 18 residues. Germline V gene sequence: CDR1 SGHAT, CDR2 FQDESV (reference sequence). The CDR3 protein is CASSFGTSGKYRPYEQYF.

CDR3: CASSEVRLSYEQYF. The chain couples TRBV2 to TRBJ2-7. This CDR3 comprises 14 residues. CDR1 and CDR2 (germline): SNHLY, FYNNEI.

The chain uses TRBV7-6 and TRBJ2-3; TCRdb selects TRBD1, and the lack of DNA leaves this call unchecked. Germline V lookup: CDR1 SGHVS, CDR2 FNYEAQ. This CDR3 region has 18 residues. CDR3 amino acids: CASSASAGQILSTDTQYF.

The rearrangement joins TRBV18 to TRBJ2-1. The CDR3 loop spans 18 amino acids. In germline, CDR1 is KGHSH, CDR2 LQKENI. The CDR3 protein is CASSLTHVGVKSYNEQFF.

The chain employs TRBV29-1 and TRBJ2-1; with no DNA, the TCRdb D assignment of TRBD1 cannot be verified. CDR3 size: 15 residues. CDR1 is SQVTM, CDR2 ANQGSEA, per germline. This CDR3 is CSVEDRGGNYNEQFF.